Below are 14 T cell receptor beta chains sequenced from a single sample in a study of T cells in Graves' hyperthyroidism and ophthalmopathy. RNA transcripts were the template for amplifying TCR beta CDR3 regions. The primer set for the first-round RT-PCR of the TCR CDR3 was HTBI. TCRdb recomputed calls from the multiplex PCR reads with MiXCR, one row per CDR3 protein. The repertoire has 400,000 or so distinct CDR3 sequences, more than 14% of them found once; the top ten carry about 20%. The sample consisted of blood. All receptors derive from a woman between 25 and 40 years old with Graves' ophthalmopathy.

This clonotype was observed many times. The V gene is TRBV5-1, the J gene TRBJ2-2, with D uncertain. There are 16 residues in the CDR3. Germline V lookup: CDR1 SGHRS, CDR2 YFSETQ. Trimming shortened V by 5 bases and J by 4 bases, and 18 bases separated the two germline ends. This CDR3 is CASSWAPNPATGELFF. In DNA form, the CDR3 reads TGCGCCAGCAGTTGGGCACCCAACCCGGCCACCGGGGAGCTGTTTTTT.

CDR3 DNA sequence: TGTGCCAGCAGCGCCCCCGGAGGCCCTTATAATTCACCCCTCCACTTT. It is translated as CASSAPGGPYNSPLHF. The chain links TRBV9 to TRBJ1-6; D is undetermined. V shed 3 bases and J shed 4 bases, with 14 bases lying between them. Germline V lookup: CDR1 SGDLS, CDR2 YYNGEE. The CDR3 totals 16 residues.

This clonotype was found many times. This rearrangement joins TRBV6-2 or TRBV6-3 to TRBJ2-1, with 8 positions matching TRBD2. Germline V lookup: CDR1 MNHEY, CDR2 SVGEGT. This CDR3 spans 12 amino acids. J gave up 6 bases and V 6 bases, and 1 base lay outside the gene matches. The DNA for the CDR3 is TGTGCCAGCAGGACTAGCGTCAATGAGCAGTTCTTC. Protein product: CASRTSVNEQFF.

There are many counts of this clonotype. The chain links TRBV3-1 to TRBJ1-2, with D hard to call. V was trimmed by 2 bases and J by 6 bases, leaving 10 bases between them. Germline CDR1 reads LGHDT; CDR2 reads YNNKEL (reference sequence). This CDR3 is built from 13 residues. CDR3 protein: CASSQMLPHGYTF. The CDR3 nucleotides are TGTGCCAGCAGCCAAATGCTTCCCCATGGCTACACCTTC.

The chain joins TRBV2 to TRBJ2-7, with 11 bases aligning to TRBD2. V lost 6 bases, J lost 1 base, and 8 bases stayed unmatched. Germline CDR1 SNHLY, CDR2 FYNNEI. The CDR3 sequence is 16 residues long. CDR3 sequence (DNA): TGTGCCAGCAGGGACCTACTAGCGGGAGTATCCTACGAGCAGTACTTC. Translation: CASRDLLAGVSYEQYF.

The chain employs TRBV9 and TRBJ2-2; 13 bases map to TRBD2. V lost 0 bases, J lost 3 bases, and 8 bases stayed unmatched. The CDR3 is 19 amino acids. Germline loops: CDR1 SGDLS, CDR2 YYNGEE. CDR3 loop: CASSVAPGLAGSYTGELFF. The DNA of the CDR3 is TGTGCCAGCAGCGTAGCACCGGGACTAGCGGGGTCGTACACCGGGGAGCTGTTTTTT.

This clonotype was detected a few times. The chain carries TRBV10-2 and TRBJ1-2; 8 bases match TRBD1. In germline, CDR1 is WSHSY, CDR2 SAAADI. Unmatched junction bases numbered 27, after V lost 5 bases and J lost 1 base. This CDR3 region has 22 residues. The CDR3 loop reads CASSPTGVGGQGGRTDNYGYTF. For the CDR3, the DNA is TGCGCCAGCAGTCCTACCGGCGTGGGAGGACAGGGCGGGAGAACCGATAACTATGGCTACACCTTC.

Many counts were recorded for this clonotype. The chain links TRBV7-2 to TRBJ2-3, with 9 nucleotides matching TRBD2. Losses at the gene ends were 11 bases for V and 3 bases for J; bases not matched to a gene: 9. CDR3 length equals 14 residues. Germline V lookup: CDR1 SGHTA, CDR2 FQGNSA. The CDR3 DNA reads TGTGCCGGAGGGGCGGGGGGGCCTACAGATACGCAGTATTTT. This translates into CAGGAGGPTDTQYF.

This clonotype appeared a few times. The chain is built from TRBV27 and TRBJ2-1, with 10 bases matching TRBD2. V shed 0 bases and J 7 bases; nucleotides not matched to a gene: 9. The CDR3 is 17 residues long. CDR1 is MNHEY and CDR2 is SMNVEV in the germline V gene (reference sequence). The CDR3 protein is CASSLSSGLAEDNEQFF. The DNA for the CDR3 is TGTGCCAGCAGTTTATCTAGTGGACTAGCGGAGGATAATGAGCAGTTCTTC.

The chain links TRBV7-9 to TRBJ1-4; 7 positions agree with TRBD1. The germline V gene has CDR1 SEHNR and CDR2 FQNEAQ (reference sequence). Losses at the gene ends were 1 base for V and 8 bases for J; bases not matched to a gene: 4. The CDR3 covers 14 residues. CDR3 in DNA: TGTGCCAGCAGCTTAGACAGGGGAGAAGAAAAACTGTTTTTT. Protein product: CASSLDRGEEKLFF. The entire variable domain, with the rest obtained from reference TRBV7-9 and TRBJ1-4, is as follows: DTGVSQNPRHKITKRGQNVTFRCDPISEHNRLYWYRQTLGQGPEFLTYFQNEAQLEKSRLLSDRFSAERPKGSFSTLEIQRTEQGDSAMYLCASSLDRGEEKLFFGSGTQLSVL.

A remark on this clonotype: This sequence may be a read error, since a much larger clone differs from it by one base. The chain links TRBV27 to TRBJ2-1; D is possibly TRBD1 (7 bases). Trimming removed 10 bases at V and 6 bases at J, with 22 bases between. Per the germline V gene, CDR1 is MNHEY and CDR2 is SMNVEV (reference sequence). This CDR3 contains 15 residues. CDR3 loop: CAKQTRQGGGNEQFF. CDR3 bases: TGTGCCAAGCAAACTCGACAGGGAGGTGGCAATGAGCAGTTCTTC.

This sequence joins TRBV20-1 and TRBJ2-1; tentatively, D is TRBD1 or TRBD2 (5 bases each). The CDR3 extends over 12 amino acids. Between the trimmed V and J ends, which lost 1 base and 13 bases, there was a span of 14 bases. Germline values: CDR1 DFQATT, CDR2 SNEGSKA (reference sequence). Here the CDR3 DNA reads TGCAGTGCTAGAGCCCCGGGACCCGGTCAGTTCTTC. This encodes CSARAPGPGQFF.

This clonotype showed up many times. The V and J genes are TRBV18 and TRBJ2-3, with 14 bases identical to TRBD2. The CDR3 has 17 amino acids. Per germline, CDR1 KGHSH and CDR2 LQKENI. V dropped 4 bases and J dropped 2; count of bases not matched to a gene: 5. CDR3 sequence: CASSLGLAGDYTDTQYF. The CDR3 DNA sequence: TGTGCCAGCTCACTGGGACTAGCGGGGGACTACACAGATACGCAGTATTTT.

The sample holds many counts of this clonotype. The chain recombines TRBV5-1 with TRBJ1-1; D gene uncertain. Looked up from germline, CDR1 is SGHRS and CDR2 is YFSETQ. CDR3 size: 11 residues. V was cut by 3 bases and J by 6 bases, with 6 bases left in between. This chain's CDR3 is CASSSEAEAFF. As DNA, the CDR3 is TGCGCCAGCAGCTCAGAGGCTGAAGCTTTCTTT.